The 22 T cell receptor beta chains listed next were all sequenced from one sample in a study of shared clonotypes between healthy human individuals. Naive CD8 cells comprised CD45RO-negative, CCR7-positively selected cells, excluding terminally differentiated effector memory CD45RA+ cells. TCRdb's table, derived via immunoSEQ multiplex PCR, lists solely in-frame clones and lacks some. The data contain about 2 million clones, over 85% of them singletons. What was sequenced was naive CD8+ T cells sorted from blood. The receptor source for this set is a young man in good health.

This chain uses TRBV7-8 with TRBJ1-5; maybe TRBD1 (5 bases). The germline V and J ends were trimmed by 1 base and 8 bases, with 21 bases remaining between them. Germline V gives CDR1 SGHVS, CDR2 FQNEAQ. CDR3 length equals 17 residues. The CDR3 DNA sequence: TGTGCCAGCAGCTTAGGACCCGGGACCCCCGCGGGGGAGCCCCAGCATTTT. Amino acids: CASSLGPGTPAGEPQHF.

In its sample, this clone was seen once. This chain connects TRBV19 to TRBJ2-1; 7 bases align to TRBD1. The CDR3 covers 15 residues. Germline V gene lookup returns CDR1 LNHDA and CDR2 SQIVND (reference sequence). With 4 bases clipped from V and 8 bases from J, the junction kept 11 bases outside the gene matches. CDR3 coding DNA: TGTGCCAGTAGTAGTAGGGGCCTTCAGGGGGATGAGCAGTTCTTC. Translation: CASSSRGLQGDEQFF.

The genes are TRBV6-1 and TRBJ1-5; D may be TRBD1 (5 bases). The CDR3 has 18 residues. CDR1 and CDR2 (germline): MNHNS, SASEGT. With 1 base removed from V and 1 base from J, the gap between germline ends came to 17 bases. The CDR3 DNA sequence: TGTGCCAGCAGTGAAGTCCCAGGGTGGGTAGAGAGCAATCAGCCCCAGCATTTT. Translated, it gives CASSEVPGWVESNQPQHF.

The chain combines TRBV27 with TRBJ2-7, with 7 bases identical to TRBD1. CDR1 is MNHEY, CDR2 SMNVEV, per germline (reference sequence). V lost 1 base and J lost 1; bases outside the gene matches: 4. The length of the CDR3 is 15 residues. CDR3 region: CASSLLGQISYEQYF. CDR3 nucleotide sequence: TGTGCCAGCAGTTTATTGGGACAGATTTCCTACGAGCAGTACTTC.

The chain links TRBV7-9 to TRBJ1-1; D gene uncertain. Germline V gives CDR1 SEHNR, CDR2 FQNEAQ (reference sequence). CDR3 length: 13 amino acids. V gave up 4 bases and J gave up 4 bases, with 10 bases separating them. The CDR3 bases are TGTGCCAGCAGCTCTAGTGCCGGCACTGAAGCTTTCTTT. Translating gives CASSSSAGTEAFF.

J is TRBJ2-7 and V is TRBV27; D is possibly TRBD2 (5 bases). CDR3 length: 15 amino acids. In germline, CDR1 is MNHEY, CDR2 SMNVEV (reference sequence). Trimming shortened V by 3 bases and J by 0 bases, and 12 bases separated the two germline ends. The DNA for the CDR3 is TGTGCCAGCAGTTTCCAAGCGGCGGGCTCCTACGAGCAGTACTTC. This encodes CASSFQAAGSYEQYF.

The rearrangement joins TRBV7-9 to TRBJ1-2, with 10 bases that match TRBD1. The V and J ends lost 3 bases and 7 bases, in that order; junction bases with no gene match: 8. The CDR3 sequence is 15 residues long. Germline V CDR1 and CDR2: SEHNR, FQNEAQ (reference sequence). Here the CDR3 reads CASSLPGQGLVGYTF. CDR3 coding DNA: TGTGCCAGCAGCTTGCCGGGACAGGGGTTAGTTGGCTACACCTTC.

The V call is TRBV4-3, the J call TRBJ2-5; unclear D gene. The V and J ends lost 4 bases and 0 bases respectively, with 24 bases between them. This CDR3 contains 19 residues. Germline loops: CDR1 LGHNA, CDR2 YSLEER. The CDR3 reads CASSRKGFRTDLYQETQYF. CDR3 bases: TGCGCCAGCAGCCGGAAAGGGTTCAGGACCGACTTGTACCAAGAGACCCAGTACTTC.

The chain is built from TRBV28 and TRBJ1-2; D is undetermined. This CDR3 contains 14 residues. CDR1 is MDHEN, CDR2 SYDVKM, per germline. The V and J ends lost 2 bases and 3 bases respectively, with 10 bases between them. CDR3 protein: CASSLPEGDYGYTF. The DNA for the CDR3 is TGTGCCAGCAGTTTACCGGAGGGAGACTATGGCTACACCTTC.

Regarding this clone: The sample has other DNA sequences that encode this CDR3 too. The V gene is TRBV11-2, the J gene TRBJ2-1; D call uncertain. Germline V CDR1 and CDR2: SGHAT, FQNNGV. V shed 0 bases and J shed 0 bases, with 6 bases lying between them. This CDR3 comprises 15 residues. Here the CDR3 reads CASSLDPGSYNEQFF. CDR3 nucleotides: TGTGCCAGCAGCTTAGATCCGGGCTCCTACAATGAGCAGTTCTTC.

The chain has TRBV7-2 and TRBJ1-3, with 7 bases identical to TRBD1. Germline trimming cut 4 bases from V and 4 bases from J; bases unmatched to any gene: 7. The germline V gene encodes CDR1 SGHTA and CDR2 FQGNSA. CDR3 size: 15 residues. The CDR3 here is CASSSGTAAGNTIYF. CDR3 nucleotides: TGTGCCAGCAGCTCGGGGACAGCCGCGGGAAACACCATATATTTT.

The chain has TRBV29-1 and TRBJ2-7; D unresolved. The CDR3 loop spans 14 amino acids. Trimming removed 3 bases from V and 3 bases from J, with 15 bases in between. The germline CDR1 and CDR2 sequences are SQVTM and ANQGSEA. The CDR3 loop reads CSVESPPGSYEQYF. The CDR3 bases are TGCAGCGTTGAGTCCCCCCCAGGTAGCTACGAGCAGTACTTC.

The chain employs TRBV2 and TRBJ1-2, with D possibly matching TRBD1 (6 bases). Germline V CDR1 and CDR2: SNHLY, FYNNEI. This CDR3 spans 14 amino acids. The ends were cut back, 7 bases at V and 3 bases at J, with 15 bases in the middle. The CDR3 protein is CASTGQGTYYGYTF. DNA of the CDR3: TGTGCCAGCACGGGACAAGGGACCTACTATGGCTACACCTTC. Based on the CDR3 plus reference TRBV2 and TRBJ1-2, the full variable domain is EPEVTQTPSHQVTQMGQEVILRCVPISNHLYFYWYRQILGQKVEFLVSFYNNEISEKSEIFDDQFSVERPDGSNFTLKIRSTKLEDSAMYFCASTGQGTYYGYTFGSGTRLTVV.

V and J are TRBV27 and TRBJ2-3; 7 positions agree with TRBD1. Looked up from germline, CDR1 is MNHEY and CDR2 is SMNVEV (reference sequence). After removal of 6 bases from V and 4 bases from J, the junction contained 10 bases not matched to a gene. This CDR3 is built from 15 residues. CDR3 nucleotides: TGTGCCAGCAGGTCCGTGACAGGGCTCCCAGATACGCAGTATTTT. Translated: CASRSVTGLPDTQYF.

The CDR3 reads CASSELDRDYEQYF. The CDR3 DNA reads as TGTGCCAGTAGTGAGTTAGACAGGGACTACGAGCAGTACTTC. The V gene is TRBV19, the J gene TRBJ2-7, with 7 bases that match TRBD1. V was pared by 5 bases and J by 3 bases, with 7 bases of the junction left unmatched. The CDR3 runs to 14 residues. CDR1 and CDR2 from the germline V gene are LNHDA and SQIVND (reference sequence).

The sample holds one count of this clone. The V and J genes are TRBV28 and TRBJ1-1, with a possible D match to TRBD1 (5 bases). Germline lookup yields CDR1 MDHEN and CDR2 SYDVKM. Deletions cut 3 bases from V and 3 bases from J, with 5 bases between. This CDR3 has 12 residues. The CDR3 here is CASSLTDTEAFF. For the CDR3, the DNA is TGTGCCAGCAGTTTGACAGACACTGAAGCTTTCTTT.

J is TRBJ2-1 and V is TRBV27; TRBD2 aligns across 8 bases. After removal of 7 bases from V and 7 bases from J, the junction contained 6 bases not matched to a gene. The CDR3 loop spans 13 amino acids. Germline V gives CDR1 MNHEY, CDR2 SMNVEV (reference sequence). The CDR3 loop reads CASTGGQWNEQFF. CDR3 nucleotide sequence: TGTGCCAGCACGGGGGGGCAATGGAATGAGCAGTTCTTC.

V and J are TRBV21-1 and TRBJ1-1; TRBD1 was called by the table and not checked on the DNA. TRBV21-1 is a listed pseudogene. The length of the CDR3 is 13 residues. Written as DNA, the CDR3 is TGTGCCAGCACAAAAATGACAGGGTTCGAAGCTTTCTTT. Protein: CASTKMTGFEAFF.

As for this clone: The identical CDR3 is also encoded by other nucleotide sequences in the sample. The chain is built from TRBV5-6 and TRBJ1-3; D ambiguous. Per the germline V gene, CDR1 is SGHDT and CDR2 is YYEEEE. This CDR3 has 13 residues. The ends were cut back, 2 bases at V and 0 bases at J, with 3 bases in the middle. CDR3 sequence reads: CASSLGSGNTIYF. In nucleotides, the CDR3 is TGTGCCAGCAGCTTAGGCTCTGGAAACACCATATATTTT. The complete variable domain, with remaining parts taken from reference TRBV5-6 and TRBJ1-3, reads DAGVTQSPTHLIKTRGQQVTLRCSPKSGHDTVSWYQQALGQGPQFIFQYYEEEERQRGNFPDRFSGHQFPNYSSELNVNALLLGDSALYLCASSLGSGNTIYFGEGSWLTVV.

This chain links TRBV6-5 with TRBJ2-1, with D possibly matching TRBD2 (7 bases). CDR1 is MNHEY and CDR2 is SVGAGI in the germline V gene. Trimming left V 2 bases short and J 7 bases short, with 18 bases between. The CDR3 covers 16 residues. CDR3 sequence reads: CASSYPYGGGRNEQFF. In DNA, the CDR3 is TGTGCCAGCAGTTACCCCTATGGGGGCGGGAGAAATGAGCAGTTCTTC.

This chain joins TRBV7-9 and TRBJ2-3, with 10 bases that match TRBD2. The V gene's germline CDR1 is SEHNR and CDR2 FQNEAQ (reference sequence). This CDR3 contains 16 residues. V dropped 4 bases and J dropped 1; count of bases not matched to a gene: 5. CDR3 amino acids: CASSSQRGGGTDTQYF. CDR3 nucleotide sequence: TGTGCCAGCAGCTCCCAGCGGGGGGGAGGCACAGATACGCAGTATTTT.

The gene calls are TRBV18 and TRBJ2-2; 7 bases are a match to TRBD2. V shed 3 bases and J 3 bases; nucleotides not matched to a gene: 4. This CDR3 region has 15 residues. Germline loops: CDR1 KGHSH, CDR2 LQKENI. CDR3 sequence reads: CASSPGGLYTGELFF. CDR3 nucleotides: TGTGCCAGCTCACCGGGGGGACTATACACCGGGGAGCTGTTTTTT.